Following are 27 T cell receptor beta chains from one sample sequenced in a study of T cell clonotyping in hematopoietic cell transplantation. The method was immunoSEQ multiplex PCR; TCRdb's version includes in-frame clones alone and lacks a portion of them. The sample comprises fewer than 15,000 clones, roughly 45% of which are singletons, and around 9.9% rests with the top ten. The sample taken for sequencing was peripheral blood mononuclear cells. The receptors come from a man aged 45-65 years in good health. Some clones in this sample may be carry-over from other donors' samples.

The rearrangement links TRBV6-5 to TRBJ2-3; the match to TRBD2 covers 8 bases. The J segment lost 4 bases and the V segment lost 4 bases, leaving 4 bases of the junction unmatched. The length of the CDR3 is 14 residues. Germline CDR1 MNHEY, CDR2 SVGAGI. CDR3 region: CASSLGLVADTQYF. CDR3 sequence (DNA): TGTGCCAGCAGTTTGGGACTAGTTGCAGATACGCAGTATTTT.

This clone was counted a few times. The chain is built from TRBV30 and TRBJ2-3; 8 bases line up with TRBD2. The germline V gene has CDR1 GTSNPN and CDR2 SVGIG (reference sequence). This CDR3 contains 13 residues. Trimming removed 3 bases from V and 5 bases from J; junction bases left unmatched: 4. CDR3 nucleotides: TGTGCCTGGAGGACGGGAGGGGGAGATACGCAGTATTTT. Protein sequence: CAWRTGGGDTQYF. Full variable domain (missing parts from reference TRBV30 and TRBJ2-3): SQTIHQWPATLVQPVGSPLSLECTVEGTSNPNLYWYRQAAGRGLQLLFYSVGIGQISSEVPQNLSASRPQDRQFILSSKKLLLSDSGFYLCAWRTGGGDTQYFGPGTRLTVL.

The chain links TRBV25-1 to TRBJ1-1; D gene unclear. Germline CDR1 is MGHDK and CDR2 is SYGVNS. The CDR3 runs to 13 residues. Deletions cut 5 bases from V and 1 base from J, with 8 bases between. DNA of the CDR3: TGTGCCAGCAGTCTGGGAGAGAACACTGAAGCTTTCTTT. It is translated as CASSLGENTEAFF.

Details on this clone: At one end the junction does not follow the germline gene, possibly because of a read error. The J gene is TRBJ2-3, the V gene TRBV25-1; D remains ambiguous. CDR3 length: 13 residues. The germline gives CDR1 MGHDK, CDR2 SYGVNS. The CDR3 region is CAGSVQGTDTQYF. CDR3 coding DNA: TGTGCCGGCAGTGTTCAGGGCACAGATACGCAGTATTTT.

The V and J genes are TRBV25-1 and TRBJ2-5; 10 nucleotides line up with TRBD2. The CDR3 covers 16 residues. The V gene end was trimmed by 1 base and the J gene end by 5 bases; junction bases not matched to a gene: 7. Germline CDR1 MGHDK, CDR2 SYGVNS. Here the CDR3 DNA reads TGTGCCAGCAGTGAATCGAAGCGGGAGGGAGGGGAGACCCAGTACTTC. It translates to CASSESKREGGETQYF.

This clone has a handful of counts. The chain uses TRBV5-6 and TRBJ2-5; weak D call: TRBD2 (6 bases). Trimming left V 3 bases short and J 5 bases short, with 14 bases between. Germline V lookup: CDR1 SGHDT, CDR2 YYEEEE. The CDR3 consists of 14 residues. CDR3 bases: TGTGCCAGCAGCTCGAACGGGAGATGGGAGACCCAGTACTTC. This translates into CASSSNGRWETQYF.

This clone was seen a handful of times. The J gene is TRBJ1-1, the V gene TRBV30, with D perhaps TRBD1 (6 bases). The V and J ends lost 4 bases and 6 bases respectively, with 15 bases between them. This CDR3 is built from 13 residues. Germline V gene sequence: CDR1 GTSNPN, CDR2 SVGIG (reference sequence). This CDR3 reads CAWTLTGPPEAFF. CDR3 bases: TGTGCCTGGACTTTAACAGGGCCCCCTGAAGCTTTCTTT.

CDR3 loop: CAWAGRDSYEQYF. In nucleotides, the CDR3 is TGTGCCTGGGCGGGGAGGGACTCCTACGAGCAGTACTTC. This chain uses TRBV30 with TRBJ2-7, with 7 bases that match TRBD2. The germline CDR1 and CDR2 sequences are GTSNPN and SVGIG (reference sequence). V gave up 5 bases and J gave up 0 bases; unmatched junction bases: 4. This CDR3 region has 13 residues.

The chain recombines TRBV27 with TRBJ2-1; 11 bases align to TRBD2. J lost 8 bases, V lost 5 bases, and 8 bases had no gene match. Germline loops: CDR1 MNHEY, CDR2 SMNVEV (reference sequence). CDR3 size: 15 residues. The CDR3 spells CASSPTSGRADEQFF. CDR3 nucleotides: TGTGCCAGCAGTCCTACTAGCGGGAGAGCGGATGAGCAGTTCTTC.

This clone was counted between two and nine times. The CDR3 reads CASSYSVGQSSYEQYF. CDR3 sequence (DNA): TGTGCCAGCAGTTACTCAGTCGGACAGTCCTCCTACGAGCAGTACTTC. This chain connects TRBV6-5 to TRBJ2-7; perhaps TRBD1 as D (6 bases). Per the germline V gene, CDR1 is MNHEY and CDR2 is SVGAGI. Trimming shortened V by 0 bases and J by 0 bases, and 12 bases separated the two germline ends. The CDR3 extends over 16 amino acids.

A few counts support this clone. The rearrangement uses TRBV5-8 and TRBJ1-2; 8 bases match TRBD1. The CDR3 is made up of 13 amino acids. Germline values: CDR1 SGHTS, CDR2 YDEGEE. Trimming at V came to 4 bases and at J to 5 bases, leaving 4 bases not matched to a gene. The CDR3 spells CASSPGGGYGYTF. The CDR3 DNA reads TGTGCCAGCAGCCCAGGGGGCGGGTATGGCTACACCTTC. The full variable domain, with the rest looked up from reference TRBV5-8 and TRBJ1-2, is EAGVTQSPTHLIKTRGQQATLRCSPISGHTSVYWYQQALGLGLQFLLWYDEGEERNRGNFPPRFSGRQFPNYSSELNVNALELEDSALYLCASSPGGGYGYTFGSGTRLTVV.

The gene calls are TRBV30 and TRBJ1-3; D possibly corresponds to TRBD1 (5 bases). The germline V and J ends were trimmed by 0 bases and 4 bases, with 10 bases remaining between them. Germline assignment: CDR1 GTSNPN and CDR2 SVGIG (reference sequence). The CDR3 runs 14 residues. The CDR3, as DNA: TGTGCCTGGAGTGTAGGGGATTCCGGAAACACCATATATTTT. Amino acid sequence: CAWSVGDSGNTIYF.

The genes are TRBV28 and TRBJ1-4; D gene ambiguous. The germline V and J ends were trimmed by 2 bases and 2 bases, with 6 bases remaining between them. This CDR3 has 14 residues. The germline V gene encodes CDR1 MDHEN and CDR2 SYDVKM. DNA of the CDR3: TGTGCCAGCAGTTTAGATGAGACTAATGAAAAACTGTTTTTT. It encodes CASSLDETNEKLFF.

The chain carries TRBV30 and TRBJ1-1; 8 bases fit TRBD1. CDR1 is GTSNPN, CDR2 SVGIG, per germline (reference sequence). The junction had 6 bases not matched to a gene; V was cut back by 8 bases and J by 1 base. This CDR3 is 13 amino acids long. CDR3 in amino acids: CASRDRSNTEAFF. DNA of the CDR3: TGTGCCAGCCGGGACAGGTCGAACACTGAAGCTTTCTTT. Full variable domain (outside the CDR3, taken from reference TRBV30 and TRBJ1-1): SQTIHQWPATLVQPVGSPLSLECTVEGTSNPNLYWYRQAAGRGLQLLFYSVGIGQISSEVPQNLSASRPQDRQFILSSKKLLLSDSGFYLCASRDRSNTEAFFGQGTRLTVV.

This sequence joins TRBV25-1 and TRBJ2-5, with no clear D. The CDR3 loop spans 16 amino acids. V was pared by 3 bases and J by 1 base, with 15 bases between. Looked up from germline, CDR1 is MGHDK and CDR2 is SYGVNS. The CDR3 reads CASSDPTDKTQETQYF. In DNA form, the CDR3 reads TGTGCCAGCAGTGACCCCACAGACAAGACCCAAGAGACCCAGTACTTC. Together with reference TRBV25-1 and TRBJ2-5, the CDR3 gives the full variable domain: EADIYQTPRYLVIGTGKKITLECSQTMGHDKMYWYQQDPGMELHLIHYSYGVNSTEKGDLSSESTVSRIRTEHFPLTLESARPSHTSQYLCASSDPTDKTQETQYFGPGTRLLVL.

The DNA for the CDR3 is TGTGCCAGCAGCGCGGGATACTTGAACACTGAAGCTTTCTTT. Protein product: CASSAGYLNTEAFF. The gene calls are TRBV9 and TRBJ1-1; D is uncertain. CDR3 length: 14 residues. V dropped 3 bases and J dropped 0 bases, with 9 bases sitting between them. Germline assignment: CDR1 SGDLS and CDR2 YYNGEE.

The V and J genes are TRBV7-2 and TRBJ1-2; tentative D call: TRBD1 (6 bases). Germline CDR1 reads SGHTA; CDR2 reads FQGNSA. The CDR3 is 13 amino acids. The V end lost 3 bases, the J end lost 8 bases, and 13 bases lay between the germline ends. CDR3 protein: CASSFSRTEGYTF. In DNA form, the CDR3 reads TGTGCCAGCAGCTTCTCTCGGACAGAAGGCTACACCTTC.

V usage is TRBV5-1 and J usage is TRBJ2-2; D may match TRBD1 or TRBD2 (6 bases each). V lost 3 bases and J lost 4, with 13 bases in between. The germline CDR1 and CDR2 sequences are SGHRS and YFSETQ. The CDR3 extends over 15 amino acids. This CDR3 is CASSYGKGGTGELFF. Here the CDR3 DNA reads TGCGCCAGCAGCTATGGAAAGGGGGGCACCGGGGAGCTGTTTTTT. The complete variable domain, with remaining parts taken from reference TRBV5-1 and TRBJ2-2, reads KAGVTQTPRYLIKTRGQQVTLSCSPISGHRSVSWYQQTPGQGLQFLFEYFSETQRNKGNFPGRFSGRQFSNSRSEMNVSTLELGDSALYLCASSYGKGGTGELFFGEGSRLTVL.

V is TRBV14 and J is TRBJ1-5; TRBD1 aligns across 7 bases. Germline CDR1 and CDR2: SGHDN and FVKESK. V lost 4 bases and J lost 5; bases outside the gene matches: 5. The CDR3 sequence is 14 residues long. The CDR3 region has the DNA TGTGCCAGCAGCCGGGACAGTATACATCAGCCCCAGCATTTT. Its translation is CASSRDSIHQPQHF.

The J gene is TRBJ2-7, the V gene TRBV30; possible D gene TRBD1, 7 bases. This CDR3 has 12 amino acids. Germline V gene sequence: CDR1 GTSNPN, CDR2 SVGIG (reference sequence). V was pared by 5 bases and J by 4 bases, with 12 bases between. In DNA, the CDR3 is TGTGCCTGGGGGGGGACAGCTTACGAGCAGTACTTC. It encodes CAWGGTAYEQYF.

CDR3 bases: TGTGCCAGTAGAAATGGACAGGGTAGGTTGGACACCTTC. This translates into CASRNGQGRLDTF. The V and J genes are TRBV19 and TRBJ1-2; 8 nucleotides line up with TRBD1. The trim removed 6 bases at V and 12 bases at J, leaving 12 bases unmatched. Per germline, CDR1 LNHDA and CDR2 SQIVND (reference sequence). The CDR3 is 13 amino acids.

This clone was seen only once. The DNA for the CDR3 is TGTGCCAGCAGTGGGACAGGAAAAACCTACGAGCAGTACTTC. This sequence encodes CASSGTGKTYEQYF. V usage is TRBV25-1 and J usage is TRBJ2-5; 7 bases align to TRBD1. The J call may be mistaken, given a closer DNA end match to TRBJ2-7. Germline CDR1 MGHDK, CDR2 SYGVNS. CDR3 size: 14 residues.

This rearrangement joins TRBV30 to TRBJ1-2; D gene unclear. With 3 bases removed from V and 5 bases from J, the gap between germline ends came to 10 bases. The CDR3 is made up of 12 amino acids. Germline lookup yields CDR1 GTSNPN and CDR2 SVGIG (reference sequence). The CDR3 spells CAWREPPYGYTF. CDR3 bases: TGTGCCTGGAGAGAACCCCCTTATGGCTACACCTTC. Full variable domain (missing parts from reference TRBV30 and TRBJ1-2): SQTIHQWPATLVQPVGSPLSLECTVEGTSNPNLYWYRQAAGRGLQLLFYSVGIGQISSEVPQNLSASRPQDRQFILSSKKLLLSDSGFYLCAWREPPYGYTFGSGTRLTVV.

The V and J genes are TRBV28 and TRBJ2-1; 10 nucleotides align to TRBD1. This CDR3 spans 15 amino acids. After removal of 6 bases from V and 4 bases from J, the junction contained 6 bases not matched to a gene. The germline gives CDR1 MDHEN, CDR2 SYDVKM. The CDR3 is CASRLGTGAYNEQFF. DNA of the CDR3: TGTGCCAGCAGACTCGGGACAGGGGCGTACAATGAGCAGTTCTTC. Drawing the rest from reference TRBV28 and TRBJ2-1, the complete variable domain is DVKVTQSSRYLVKRTGEKVFLECVQDMDHENMFWYRQDPGLGLRLIYFSYDVKMKEKGDIPEGYSVSREKKERFSLILESASTNQTSMYLCASRLGTGAYNEQFFGPGTRLTVL.

For the CDR3, the DNA is TGTGCCAGCAGCGTAGGCCCTGAAGCTAACTATGGCTACACCTTC. It codes for CASSVGPEANYGYTF. The J gene is TRBJ1-2, the V gene TRBV9, with D unresolved. This CDR3 contains 15 residues. V was clipped by 0 bases and J by 0 bases, with 9 bases between them. Germline CDR1 and CDR2: SGDLS and YYNGEE.

The rearrangement joins TRBV29-1 to TRBJ1-1; 8 bases match TRBD1. Trimming cost V 5 bases and J 6 bases; bases outside gene matches: 8. The CDR3 loop spans 13 amino acids. Germline CDR1 is SQVTM and CDR2 is ANQGSEA. CDR3 in DNA: TGCAGCGTTATAGGGACAGGATTCGCTGAAGCTTTCTTT. The encoded protein is CSVIGTGFAEAFF.

The rearrangement joins TRBV30 to TRBJ2-3; 8 bases fit TRBD1. The J segment lost 4 bases and the V segment lost 0 bases, leaving 9 bases of the junction unmatched. CDR3 length: 16 amino acids. Germline CDR1 and CDR2: GTSNPN and SVGIG (reference sequence). This CDR3 is CAWSVLQDRDSDTQYF. In DNA form, the CDR3 reads TGTGCCTGGAGTGTACTCCAGGACAGGGACTCAGATACGCAGTATTTT.